These 30 T cell receptor beta chains came from one sample sequenced in a study of CD8 T cells in Susac syndrome. It was with random hexamers that about 0.45 to 1 ug RNA was reverse transcribed. MiXCR, run by TCRdb on the immunoSEQ multiplex PCR reads, gives a single entry per CDR3 protein. This table holds over 200,000 distinct CDR3 sequences, roughly 94% found once. Sequencing was performed on CD4+ T cells from PBMCs. These receptors were collected from a human donor with multiple sclerosis.

The chain combines TRBV3-1 with TRBJ1-5, with TRBD1 as a possible D gene (5 bases). V was clipped by 6 bases and J by 5 bases, with 11 bases between them. The CDR3 runs to 13 residues. From germline, CDR1 is LGHDT and CDR2 YNNKEL (reference sequence). The CDR3, as DNA: TGTGCCAGCAGTAGGGACCGATATCAGCCCCAGCATTTT. Its translation: CASSRDRYQPQHF.

The V call is TRBV29-1, the J call TRBJ2-2; no reliable D call. The CDR3 contains 11 residues. CDR1 and CDR2 (germline): SQVTM, ANQGSEA. V gave up 3 bases and J gave up 5 bases, with 4 bases separating them. The CDR3: CSVEVTGELFF. The DNA for the CDR3 is TGCAGCGTTGAGGTTACCGGGGAGCTGTTTTTT.

The V and J genes are TRBV6-5 and TRBJ2-7; 12 bases agree with TRBD2. Losses at the gene ends were 4 bases for V and 5 bases for J; bases not matched to a gene: 12. Germline V CDR1 and CDR2: MNHEY, SVGAGI. This CDR3 spans 17 amino acids. The CDR3 coding sequence is TGTGCCAGCAGTTCGACCGTCCTGACTAGCGGGGGCAACGAGCAGTACGTC. Amino acids: CASSSTVLTSGGNEQYV.

This chain connects TRBV20-1 to TRBJ1-5; the D gene is possibly TRBD1 (5 bases). Germline V CDR1 and CDR2: DFQATT, SNEGSKA (reference sequence). With 3 bases removed from V and 5 bases from J, the gap between germline ends came to 11 bases. This CDR3 is 13 amino acids long. The CDR3 loop reads CSASERGHQPQHF. CDR3 nucleotides: TGCAGTGCTAGTGAGCGGGGCCATCAGCCCCAGCATTTT.

The gene calls are TRBV2 and TRBJ2-1; possibly TRBD2 for D (6 bases). There are 13 residues in the CDR3. Trimming cost V 4 bases and J 8 bases, with 12 bases left between them. Germline V gene sequence: CDR1 SNHLY, CDR2 FYNNEI. The CDR3 region is CASSVTTGDEQFF. Here the CDR3 DNA reads TGTGCCAGCAGTGTAACGACGGGAGATGAGCAGTTCTTC.

The chain links TRBV3-1 to TRBJ2-5; D call uncertain. With 0 bases removed from V and 5 bases from J, the gap between germline ends came to 10 bases. Germline CDR1 is LGHDT and CDR2 is YNNKEL (reference sequence). The CDR3 loop spans 14 amino acids. The CDR3, as DNA: TGTGCCAGCAGCCAAGATCTGAGTTCGGAGACCCAGTACTTC. Amino acids: CASSQDLSSETQYF.

The chain carries TRBV6-6 and TRBJ2-7; no reliable D call. Germline lookup yields CDR1 MNHNY and CDR2 SVGAGI (reference sequence). V was cut by 5 bases and J by 0 bases, with 8 bases left in between. This CDR3 spans 13 amino acids. CDR3 amino acids: CASSPSSSYEQYV. As DNA, the CDR3 is TGTGCCAGCAGTCCCAGTAGCTCCTACGAGCAGTACGTC.

This clonotype was counted a single time. V gene TRBV29-1 combines with J gene TRBJ2-3; D gene unclear. The CDR3 extends over 16 amino acids. Per germline, CDR1 SQVTM and CDR2 ANQGSEA. V was clipped by 1 base and J by 2 bases, with 16 bases between them. The CDR3 sequence is CSVEGREPQFTDTQYF. DNA for the CDR3: TGCAGCGTTGAAGGACGAGAACCTCAATTCACAGATACGCAGTATTTT.

The gene calls are TRBV27 and TRBJ2-2; D gene unclear. V was pared by 0 bases and J by 4 bases, with 9 bases between. CDR3 length: 15 residues. Germline assignment: CDR1 MNHEY and CDR2 SMNVEV (reference sequence). CDR3 DNA: TGTGCCAGCAGTTTATCGTATCCAGTCACCGGGGAGCTGTTTTTT. Translation: CASSLSYPVTGELFF.

The rearrangement joins TRBV9 to TRBJ2-1; a weak D match, TRBD2 (6 bases). The CDR3 loop spans 15 amino acids. The germline gives CDR1 SGDLS, CDR2 YYNGEE. The germline V and J ends were trimmed by 0 bases and 0 bases, with 7 bases remaining between them. CDR3 nucleotide sequence: TGTGCCAGCAGCGTAGGCGGGAACTCCTACAATGAGCAGTTCTTC. Translation: CASSVGGNSYNEQFF. Full variable domain (missing parts from reference TRBV9 and TRBJ2-1): DSGVTQTPKHLITATGQRVTLRCSPRSGDLSVYWYQQSLDQGLQFLIQYYNGEERAKGNILERFSAQQFPDLHSELNLSSLELGDSALYFCASSVGGNSYNEQFFGPGTRLTVL.

The gene calls are TRBV25-1 and TRBJ2-7, with 8 bases lining up with TRBD1. CDR1 MGHDK and CDR2 SYGVNS come from the germline V gene. V was pared by 3 bases and J by 8 bases, with 6 bases of the junction left unmatched. The CDR3 is 13 amino acids. Here the CDR3 reads CASSEAGGDKQYF. CDR3 DNA: TGTGCCAGCAGTGAGGCAGGGGGCGATAAGCAGTACTTC.

This chain uses TRBV2 with TRBJ2-2; the D is unclear. The V and J ends lost 6 bases and 7 bases respectively, with 6 bases between them. CDR1 SNHLY and CDR2 FYNNEI come from the germline V gene. This CDR3 spans 11 amino acids. CDR3: CASSAYGELFF. DNA for the CDR3: TGTGCCAGCAGCGCCTACGGGGAGCTGTTTTTT. Full variable domain (missing parts from reference TRBV2 and TRBJ2-2): EPEVTQTPSHQVTQMGQEVILRCVPISNHLYFYWYRQILGQKVEFLVSFYNNEISEKSEIFDDQFSVERPDGSNFTLKIRSTKLEDSAMYFCASSAYGELFFGEGSRLTVL.

The rearrangement joins TRBV15 to TRBJ2-5, with D maybe TRBD1 (5 bases). Per the germline V gene, CDR1 is LNHNV and CDR2 is YYDKDF (reference sequence). CDR3 length equals 15 residues. Trimming stripped 5 bases from V and 1 base from J, with 14 bases between. The CDR3 spells CATSGLHGAQETQYF. In DNA form, the CDR3 reads TGTGCCACCAGCGGTTTACATGGGGCCCAAGAGACCCAGTACTTC.

This clonotype came up once. V and J are TRBV30 and TRBJ1-2; D not resolved. The V end lost 0 bases, the J end lost 3 bases, and 11 bases lay between the germline ends. Germline loops: CDR1 GTSNPN, CDR2 SVGIG (reference sequence). This CDR3 has 14 residues. The CDR3 DNA reads as TGTGCCTGGAGTGTTTTGGGATATGACTATGGCTACACCTTC. Translating it yields CAWSVLGYDYGYTF.

The rearrangement links TRBV20-1 to TRBJ1-5, with TRBD1 matching 8 bases. The CDR3 length is 13 residues. Germline trimming cut 7 bases from V and 6 bases from J; bases unmatched to any gene: 8. The germline gives CDR1 DFQATT, CDR2 SNEGSKA (reference sequence). The CDR3 spells CSVSTGVGQPQHF. DNA for the CDR3: TGCAGTGTGTCGACAGGGGTTGGTCAGCCCCAGCATTTT.

The J gene is TRBJ2-3, the V gene TRBV3-1; no clear D gene. The germline V gene encodes CDR1 LGHDT and CDR2 YNNKEL (reference sequence). The CDR3 extends over 13 amino acids. V shed 1 base and J shed 4 bases, with 6 bases lying between them. CDR3: CASSQARADTQYF. The CDR3 nucleotides read TGTGCCAGCAGCCAAGCTCGGGCAGATACGCAGTATTTT.

The rearrangement uses TRBV2 and TRBJ2-5, with TRBD2 identical over 7 bases. In germline, CDR1 is SNHLY, CDR2 FYNNEI. V trimming: 6 bases; J trimming: 3 bases; junction bases outside the gene matches: 7. The CDR3 contains 14 residues. CDR3 residues: CASRGGKLKETQYF. In DNA, the CDR3 is TGTGCCAGCAGGGGGGGGAAGCTTAAAGAGACCCAGTACTTC. The full variable domain, in which reference TRBV2 and TRBJ2-5 provide the parts outside the CDR3, is EPEVTQTPSHQVTQMGQEVILRCVPISNHLYFYWYRQILGQKVEFLVSFYNNEISEKSEIFDDQFSVERPDGSNFTLKIRSTKLEDSAMYFCASRGGKLKETQYFGPGTRLLVL.

V usage is TRBV14 and J usage is TRBJ2-7; D is unclear. There are 12 residues in the CDR3. The germline gives CDR1 SGHDN, CDR2 FVKESK. The V gene lost 3 bases and the J gene lost 4 bases, with 7 bases spanning the gap. Written as DNA, the CDR3 is TGTGCCAGCAGCCATCCCCCGTACGAGCAGTACTTC. It codes for CASSHPPYEQYF.

Note on this clonotype: The DNA is left out, because the CDR3 cannot be placed on it with certainty; the CDR3 is given as TCRdb lists it. The chain links TRBV21-1 to TRBJ1-5. TRBV21-1 is a pseudogene. Counting both end residues, the CDR3 totals 12 amino acids. This CDR3 is CASWALGAPQHF.

V is TRBV30 and J is TRBJ2-4; D tentatively fits TRBD1 or TRBD2 (5 bases each). The germline gives CDR1 GTSNPN, CDR2 SVGIG (reference sequence). Trimming removed 2 bases at V and 1 base at J, with 9 bases between. The CDR3 sequence is 14 residues long. The CDR3 spells CAWSTGTAKNIQYF. In DNA, the CDR3 is TGTGCCTGGAGTACCGGGACCGCCAAAAACATTCAGTACTTC. Filled out from reference TRBV30 and TRBJ2-4, the complete variable domain reads SQTIHQWPATLVQPVGSPLSLECTVEGTSNPNLYWYRQAAGRGLQLLFYSVGIGQISSEVPQNLSASRPQDRQFILSSKKLLLSDSGFYLCAWSTGTAKNIQYFGAGTRLSVL.

This chain connects TRBV15 to TRBJ2-1; 8 positions match TRBD2. Germline V CDR1 and CDR2: LNHNV, YYDKDF (reference sequence). V trimming: 0 bases; J trimming: 8 bases; junction bases outside the gene matches: 9. The CDR3 has 16 amino acids. CDR3 amino acids: CATSRDPGTSGHEQFF. The CDR3 DNA reads as TGTGCCACCAGCAGAGATCCAGGGACTAGTGGCCATGAGCAGTTCTTC.

The chain employs TRBV24-1 and TRBJ2-5; 7 bases line up with TRBD1. The CDR3 has 14 amino acids. Trimming at V came to 4 bases and at J to 1 base, leaving 2 bases not matched to a gene. Germline V CDR1 and CDR2: KGHDR, SFDVKD. The CDR3: CATSDRDSQETQYF. The CDR3 DNA sequence: TGTGCCACCAGTGACCGGGACAGCCAAGAGACCCAGTACTTC.

This rearrangement joins TRBV15 to TRBJ2-1; the D is unclear. The CDR3 is 13 amino acids. Germline V lookup: CDR1 LNHNV, CDR2 YYDKDF (reference sequence). V gave up 4 bases and J gave up 6 bases, with 10 bases separating them. The CDR3 loop reads CATSTALGNEQFF. For the CDR3, the DNA is TGTGCCACCAGCACAGCTCTCGGCAATGAGCAGTTCTTC.

The chain uses TRBV3-1 and TRBJ2-7, with TRBD2 matching over 7 bases. Trimming cost V 4 bases and J 7 bases; bases outside gene matches: 4. This CDR3 is built from 12 residues. The germline gives CDR1 LGHDT, CDR2 YNNKEL (reference sequence). In DNA, the CDR3 is TGTGCCAGCAGCCCTCGGGGGGAGGAGCAGTACTTC. It encodes CASSPRGEEQYF.

The CDR3 protein is CASSLIQGVGETQYF. Here the CDR3 DNA reads TGTGCCAGCAGCTTAATACAGGGGGTTGGAGAGACCCAGTACTTC. V usage is TRBV12-3 or TRBV12-4 and J usage is TRBJ2-5, with 8 bases matching TRBD1. The CDR3 is 15 residues long. V shed 6 bases and J 4 bases; nucleotides not matched to a gene: 10.

J is TRBJ2-3 and V is TRBV3-1; D is uncertain. The CDR3 has 12 residues. Germline V gives CDR1 LGHDT, CDR2 YNNKEL (reference sequence). V gave up 0 bases and J gave up 7 bases, with 5 bases separating them. CDR3 amino acids: CASSQDRNTQYF. CDR3 nucleotides: TGTGCCAGCAGCCAAGACCGAAATACGCAGTATTTT.

The V call is TRBV3-1, the J call TRBJ2-7; 10 nucleotides align to TRBD1. The CDR3 runs to 15 residues. The trim removed 5 bases at V and 2 bases at J, leaving 6 bases unmatched. Germline V gene lookup returns CDR1 LGHDT and CDR2 YNNKEL (reference sequence). CDR3 residues: CASSESGTGAYEQYV. The CDR3 DNA sequence: TGTGCCAGCAGCGAGTCCGGGACAGGGGCCTACGAGCAGTACGTC.

The rearrangement links TRBV9 to TRBJ1-2; D gene ambiguous. In germline, CDR1 is SGDLS, CDR2 YYNGEE. CDR3 length: 13 residues. V lost 5 bases, J lost 0 bases, and 8 bases lay in between. Written as DNA, the CDR3 is TGTGCCAGCAGTGTTGTAGCTAACTATGGCTACACCTTC. Protein product: CASSVVANYGYTF.

The chain carries TRBV6-6 and TRBJ1-6; TRBD1 matches 7 bases. Germline CDR1 MNHNY, CDR2 SVGAGI (reference sequence). V shed 2 bases and J 8 bases; nucleotides not matched to a gene: 3. This CDR3 spans 14 amino acids. The CDR3 coding sequence is TGTGCCAGCAGTTACCGGGACAGAGATTCACCCCTCCACTTT. This translates into CASSYRDRDSPLHF.

CDR3 DNA sequence: TGCAGCGTTGATTCCGAGGGCACAGATACGCAGTATTTT. The encoded protein is CSVDSEGTDTQYF. This chain links TRBV29-1 with TRBJ2-3, with D unclear. V was trimmed by 3 bases and J by 1 base, leaving 8 bases between them. Per the germline V gene, CDR1 is SQVTM and CDR2 is ANQGSEA. The CDR3 extends over 13 amino acids.